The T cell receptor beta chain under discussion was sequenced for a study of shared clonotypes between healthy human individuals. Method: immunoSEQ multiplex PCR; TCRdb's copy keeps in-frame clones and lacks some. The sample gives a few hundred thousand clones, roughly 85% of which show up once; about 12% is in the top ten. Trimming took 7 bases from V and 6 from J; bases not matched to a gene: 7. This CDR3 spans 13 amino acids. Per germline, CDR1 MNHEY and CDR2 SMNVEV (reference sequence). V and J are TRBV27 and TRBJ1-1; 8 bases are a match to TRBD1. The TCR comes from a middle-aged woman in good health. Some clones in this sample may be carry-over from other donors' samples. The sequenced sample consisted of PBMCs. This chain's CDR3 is CASKPGTGPEAFF. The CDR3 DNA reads TGTGCCAGCAAACCCGGGACAGGTCCTGAAGCTTTCTTT.